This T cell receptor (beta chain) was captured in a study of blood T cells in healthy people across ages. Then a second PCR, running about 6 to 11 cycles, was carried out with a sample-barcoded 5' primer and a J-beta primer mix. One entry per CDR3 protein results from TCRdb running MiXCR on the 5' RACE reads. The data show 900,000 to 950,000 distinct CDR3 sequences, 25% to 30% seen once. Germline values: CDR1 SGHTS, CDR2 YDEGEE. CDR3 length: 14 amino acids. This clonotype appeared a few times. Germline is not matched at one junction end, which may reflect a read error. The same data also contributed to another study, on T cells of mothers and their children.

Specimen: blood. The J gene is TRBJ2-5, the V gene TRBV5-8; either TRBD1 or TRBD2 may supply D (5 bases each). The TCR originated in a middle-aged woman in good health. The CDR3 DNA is TGTGCCAGCAGCTTGCGGGGACGGGTGGAGAACCAGTACTTC. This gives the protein CASSLRGRVENQYF.